This T cell receptor (beta chain) was sequenced in a study of vaccination and CD4 T cells after COVID-19. Study-level background: Participants received two doses of either BNT162b2 or mRNA-1273 vaccine. It was a median around 92 days after diagnosis, with a range of 35 to 161, that post-COVID samples were drawn. As a positive control, some control cultures were given a CEFX pool, while others were given an HIV-1 Nef pool or no peptide.

Cultured CD4+ T-cell DNA underwent Oncomine TCR Beta short-read sequencing. TCRdb fed the PCR reads into MiXCR, producing one record per CDR3 protein. The profile shows 6,600 or so distinct CDR3 sequences, under 55% of them singletons. The CDR3 totals 13 residues. J lost 10 bases, V lost 4 bases, and 9 bases had no gene match. Germline V lookup: CDR1 SGHKS, CDR2 YYEKEE (reference sequence). In the case of this clonotype: The antigen remains undetermined.

The treatment denotes: roughly 10-day PBMC culture with coronavirus spike peptide pools or control peptides (ViraFEST assay). It was before the COVID-19 pandemic (2011-2018) that the unexposed donor's CD4+ T cells were collected. Study findings and constraints: Spike mono-reactivity was found in 304 of the 307 vaccine-specific clones identified in convalescent patients.

The genes are TRBV5-5 and TRBJ1-1, with TRBD1 matching over 8 bases. This TCR was recovered from a human donor in good health. Sequencing was done on a sample of CD4+ T cells from blood, cultured in vitro. CDR3 DNA: TGTGCCAGCAGCATGGACAGGGTATTAGCAGCTTTCTTT. Protein sequence: CASSMDRVLAAFF.